Below, 20 T cell receptor beta chains from the same sample are listed, as sequenced in a study of blood T cell repertoires in COVID-19 (dated by TCRdb to about 2020). Library method: the immunoSEQ multiplex PCR assay. The immuneACCESS repertoire file appears here via TCRdb, limited to in-frame rearrangements. These files lack a portion of the clones; in checked studies, under half of the deficit traces to unresolved V genes, and the cause of the others is not known. In all, the sample holds 150,000 to 200,000 clones, and more than 85% of those were seen once. The ten largest clones capture less than 2% of the sample. Sample: peripheral blood. The receptors originated from an older woman with COVID-19, enrolled during active disease.

The V gene is TRBV3-1 (or the pseudogene TRBV3-2), the J gene TRBJ2-3; 9 bases line up with TRBD2. This CDR3 has 14 residues. The V gene end was trimmed by 4 bases and the J gene end by 3 bases; junction bases not matched to a gene: 2. Germline V gene sequence: CDR1 LGHDT, CDR2 YNNKEL (reference sequence). DNA of the CDR3: TGTGCCAGCAGCCTCGGACTAGCGACAGATACGCAGTATTTT. Amino acids: CASSLGLATDTQYF.

The chain couples TRBV5-1 to TRBJ2-1; TRBD1 agrees at 8 bases. The V gene end was trimmed by 6 bases and the J gene end by 4 bases; junction bases not matched to a gene: 6. Germline assignment: CDR1 SGHRS and CDR2 YFSETQ. CDR3 length: 14 residues. The CDR3 here is CASNRDRPYNEQFF. CDR3 bases: TGCGCCAGCAACAGGGACAGGCCATACAATGAGCAGTTCTTC. The variable domain in full, completed from reference TRBV5-1 and TRBJ2-1, reads KAGVTQTPRYLIKTRGQQVTLSCSPISGHRSVSWYQQTPGQGLQFLFEYFSETQRNKGNFPGRFSGRQFSNSRSEMNVSTLELGDSALYLCASNRDRPYNEQFFGPGTRLTVL.

The chain has TRBV7-2 and TRBJ2-7; perhaps TRBD2 as D (6 bases). The V end was cut by 2 bases, the J end by 6 bases, with 14 bases between. In germline, CDR1 is SGHTA, CDR2 FQGNSA. The CDR3 contains 14 residues. CDR3 residues: CASSLFSGRSEQYF. The CDR3 DNA sequence: TGTGCCAGCAGCTTATTCTCCGGGAGATCCGAGCAGTACTTC.

This rearrangement joins TRBV7-2 to TRBJ1-2, with D possibly TRBD1 on 5 matching bases. This CDR3 region has 17 residues. The ends were cut back, 1 base at V and 4 bases at J, with 19 bases in the middle. Germline-derived CDR1 and CDR2 are SGHTA and FQGNSA. The CDR3 sequence: CASSLDAGGVMSYGYTF. The CDR3 DNA follows: TGTGCCAGCAGCTTAGACGCGGGGGGGGTTATGAGCTATGGCTACACCTTC. Full variable domain (remainder filled in from reference TRBV7-2 and TRBJ1-2): GAGVSQSPSNKVTEKGKDVELRCDPISGHTALYWYRQSLGQGLEFLIYFQGNSAPDKSGLPSDRFSAERTGGSVSTLTIQRTQQEDSAVYLCASSLDAGGVMSYGYTFGSGTRLTVV.

The CDR3 is CASSYNPLGTGNEQFF. CDR3 sequence (DNA): TGTGCCAGCAGCTACAACCCCCTCGGGACAGGGAATGAGCAGTTCTTC. The chain combines TRBV5-4 with TRBJ2-1; the match to TRBD1 covers 9 bases. The CDR3 is 16 residues long. Germline V CDR1 and CDR2: SGHNT, YYREEE (reference sequence). The V and J ends lost 3 bases and 7 bases, in that order; junction bases with no gene match: 11.

This chain uses TRBV18 with TRBJ1-5, with D maybe TRBD1 (5 bases). This CDR3 has 16 amino acids. Germline assignment: CDR1 KGHSH and CDR2 LQKENI. Trimming took 4 bases from V and 1 from J, leaving 14 bases between them. The CDR3, as DNA: TGTGCCAGCTCACGGGGCCGCCGGGAGAGCAATCAGCCCCAGCATTTT. Residues: CASSRGRRESNQPQHF.

This chain uses TRBV9 with TRBJ1-3, with TRBD1 identical over 7 bases. J was trimmed by 1 base and V by 4 bases; bases with no gene match: 2. This CDR3 comprises 14 residues. Germline V lookup: CDR1 SGDLS, CDR2 YYNGEE. CDR3 residues: CASSSTGSGNTIYF. As DNA, the CDR3 is TGTGCCAGCAGCTCGACAGGGTCTGGAAACACCATATATTTT.

V usage is TRBV6-6 and J usage is TRBJ1-2, with TRBD1 matching 11 bases. The CDR3 consists of 16 residues. V shed 5 bases, J shed 4 bases, and the junction held 9 bases outside the gene matches. In germline, CDR1 is MNHNY, CDR2 SVGAGI (reference sequence). CDR3 nucleotides: TGTGCCAGCAGTCGAGGACAGGGGGCAATGAGCTATGGCTACACCTTC. Translation gives CASSRGQGAMSYGYTF.

The J gene is TRBJ2-7, the V gene TRBV18; D is undetermined. Germline V gene sequence: CDR1 KGHSH, CDR2 LQKENI. V was clipped by 2 bases and J by 2 bases, with 7 bases between them. The CDR3 has 13 residues. The CDR3: CASSPTRTYEQYF. The CDR3 nucleotides read TGTGCCAGCTCACCAACCAGGACCTACGAGCAGTACTTC.

The chain joins TRBV3-1 (or the pseudogene TRBV3-2) to TRBJ1-3, with 7 bases fitting TRBD1. The CDR3 consists of 15 residues. V trimming: 4 bases; J trimming: 1 base; junction bases outside the gene matches: 4. The germline V gene encodes CDR1 LGHDT and CDR2 YNNKEL (reference sequence). CDR3 sequence reads: CASSRTGESGNTIYF. The DNA of the CDR3 is TGTGCCAGCAGCCGTACAGGGGAATCTGGAAACACCATATATTTT.

This clone was recorded a few times. The chain carries TRBV19 and TRBJ1-1, with D unclear. This CDR3 spans 13 amino acids. Trimming took off 9 bases at V and 1 base at J, with 12 bases between the two ends. Germline V gives CDR1 LNHDA, CDR2 SQIVND (reference sequence). Here the CDR3 reads CASRAGRNTEAFF. The CDR3 DNA reads TGTGCCAGCCGGGCGGGTAGGAACACTGAAGCTTTCTTT.

The chain joins TRBV9 to TRBJ1-3; 7 bases fit TRBD1. Germline V lookup: CDR1 SGDLS, CDR2 YYNGEE. The CDR3 consists of 17 residues. V lost 1 base and J lost 0; bases outside the gene matches: 7. Written as DNA, the CDR3 is TGTGCCAGCAGCGTAAGCCCAACAGGGGACTCTGGAAACACCATATATTTT. This encodes CASSVSPTGDSGNTIYF.

The chain links TRBV6-5 to TRBJ1-3, with 8 bases fitting TRBD1. The CDR3 loop spans 14 amino acids. V gave up 6 bases and J gave up 2 bases; unmatched junction bases: 3. The germline CDR1 and CDR2 sequences are MNHEY and SVGAGI. The CDR3 here is CASRGQVAGNTIYF. The CDR3 DNA reads TGTGCCAGCAGGGGACAGGTTGCTGGAAACACCATATATTTT.

This chain links TRBV6-5 with TRBJ1-4, with D uncertain. This CDR3 region has 14 residues. CDR1 and CDR2 (germline): MNHEY, SVGAGI. Trimming removed 1 base from V and 7 bases from J, with 10 bases in between. CDR3 sequence: CASSYYSPGEKLFF. The DNA of the CDR3 is TGTGCCAGCAGTTACTATTCCCCGGGTGAAAAACTGTTTTTT.

CDR3 coding DNA: TGTGCCAGCAGTGTTACAGGGTTGAGAAGTGGCTACACCTTC. Translating gives CASSVTGLRSGYTF. V usage is TRBV27 and J usage is TRBJ1-2; D perhaps matches TRBD1 (6 bases). The V end lost 5 bases, the J end lost 7 bases, and 17 bases lay between the germline ends. The CDR3 has 14 amino acids. Germline V CDR1 and CDR2: MNHEY, SMNVEV (reference sequence).

The J gene is TRBJ1-2, the V gene TRBV6-2 or TRBV6-3; D gene uncertain. Between the trimmed V and J ends, which lost 5 bases and 5 bases, there was a span of 9 bases. CDR1 MNHEY and CDR2 SVGEGT come from the germline V gene. CDR3 length equals 12 residues. CDR3 protein: CASSLVPYGYTF. The CDR3 coding sequence is TGTGCCAGCAGTCTCGTCCCTTATGGCTACACCTTC.

The V and J genes are TRBV19 and TRBJ2-2, with TRBD1 matching over 7 bases. The junction had 2 bases not matched to a gene; V was cut back by 3 bases and J by 4 bases. Germline V gene sequence: CDR1 LNHDA, CDR2 SQIVND (reference sequence). CDR3 length: 14 residues. The DNA for the CDR3 is TGTGCCAGTAGTATGGGACAGAGCACCGGGGAGCTGTTTTTT. Translation: CASSMGQSTGELFF. Complete variable domain (other parts from reference TRBV19 and TRBJ2-2): DGGITQSPKYLFRKEGQNVTLSCEQNLNHDAMYWYRQDPGQGLRLIYYSQIVNDFQKGDIAEGYSVSREKKESFPLTVTSAQKNPTAFYLCASSMGQSTGELFFGEGSRLTVL.

This sequence joins TRBV10-3 and TRBJ1-4, with no clear D. The germline CDR1 and CDR2 sequences are ENHRY and SYGVKD. V lost 2 bases, J lost 8 bases, and 12 bases lay in between. CDR3 length: 14 residues. This CDR3 is CAISETIIGEKLFF. The CDR3 coding sequence is TGTGCCATCAGTGAGACGATCATCGGGGAAAAACTGTTTTTT.

The chain links TRBV4-2 to TRBJ1-6; the D is unclear. Germline V CDR1 and CDR2: LGHNA, YNFKEQ. CDR3 size: 18 residues. The V end lost 0 bases, the J end lost 5 bases, and 17 bases lay between the germline ends. As DNA, the CDR3 is TGTGCCAGCAGCCAAGAATTATCGACCGAAGACAATAATTCACCCCTCCACTTT. Protein sequence: CASSQELSTEDNNSPLHF.

This chain links TRBV7-2 with TRBJ1-2; TRBD1 aligns across 7 bases. V shed 1 base and J 7 bases; nucleotides not matched to a gene: 6. The CDR3 sequence is 14 residues long. The germline V gene has CDR1 SGHTA and CDR2 FQGNSA. CDR3 DNA: TGTGCCAGCAGCTTAGGACAGGGAAGTCGTGGCTACACCTTC. This codes for CASSLGQGSRGYTF.